The 32 T cell receptor beta chains given below trace back to one sample, sequenced in a study of OX40 agonist ivuxolimab in advanced cancers. Clones were read by immunoSEQ multiplex PCR, and TCRdb kept only the in-frame ones, dropping some. The repertoire has 85,000 to 100,000 clones, around 92% of them found once; the top ten carry around 0.3%. The source material was CD4+ or CD8+ T cells sorted from blood, sampled in a trial of the OX40 agonist ivuxolimab. The receptors shown here come from an adult with an advanced solid tumor such as melanoma, head and neck, liver or kidney cancer.

The chain recombines TRBV7-9 with TRBJ2-7; possible D gene TRBD1, 5 bases. Per the germline V gene, CDR1 is SEHNR and CDR2 is FQNEAQ (reference sequence). CDR3 length: 18 residues. Trimming left V 1 base short and J 2 bases short, with 21 bases between. The CDR3 here is CASSLGDSESVLPYEQYF. DNA of the CDR3: TGTGCCAGCAGCTTAGGAGACAGCGAATCTGTTTTACCCTACGAGCAGTACTTC. Supplemented by reference TRBV7-9 and TRBJ2-7, the full variable domain reads DTGVSQNPRHKITKRGQNVTFRCDPISEHNRLYWYRQTLGQGPEFLTYFQNEAQLEKSRLLSDRFSAERPKGSFSTLEIQRTEQGDSAMYLCASSLGDSESVLPYEQYFGPGTRLTVT.

The V and J genes are TRBV28 and TRBJ2-5; D possibly matches TRBD1 or TRBD2 (6 bases each). From germline, CDR1 is MDHEN and CDR2 SYDVKM. V was cut by 6 bases and J by 1 base, with 21 bases left in between. The CDR3 has 17 residues. The DNA of the CDR3 is TGTGCCAGCAGCACAATGTGGGGGGCCAAAAGCCAAGAGACCCAGTACTTC. Protein sequence: CASSTMWGAKSQETQYF.

This chain uses TRBV5-5 with TRBJ2-1, with 9 bases matching TRBD2. This CDR3 spans 15 amino acids. The junction had 7 bases not matched to a gene; V was cut back by 0 bases and J by 9 bases. Germline CDR1 SGHKS, CDR2 YYEKEE (reference sequence). In DNA form, the CDR3 reads TGTGCCAGCAGCTTGGCCCTAGCGGGACCGACTGAGCAGTTCTTC. The encoded protein is CASSLALAGPTEQFF.

The chain has TRBV2 and TRBJ1-5; D remains unclear. The germline gives CDR1 SNHLY, CDR2 FYNNEI. V was pared by 2 bases and J by 7 bases, with 15 bases between. CDR3 length equals 15 residues. CDR3 DNA: TGTGCCAGCAGTGAACGTATCGGCTTAGAACAGCCCCAGCATTTT. This sequence encodes CASSERIGLEQPQHF.

V gene TRBV7-9 combines with J gene TRBJ2-2; no definite D call. The CDR3 runs to 12 residues. The V end was cut by 3 bases, the J end by 6 bases, with 5 bases between. Per germline, CDR1 SEHNR and CDR2 FQNEAQ (reference sequence). CDR3 in amino acids: CASSFTAGELFF. CDR3 nucleotide sequence: TGTGCCAGCAGCTTTACGGCCGGGGAGCTGTTTTTT. Variable domain in full (rest from reference TRBV7-9 and TRBJ2-2): DTGVSQNPRHKITKRGQNVTFRCDPISEHNRLYWYRQTLGQGPEFLTYFQNEAQLEKSRLLSDRFSAERPKGSFSTLEIQRTEQGDSAMYLCASSFTAGELFFGEGSRLTVL.

The chain recombines TRBV5-4 with TRBJ2-1; TRBD2 matches 15 bases. This CDR3 has 16 residues. In germline, CDR1 is SGHNT, CDR2 YYREEE (reference sequence). V lost 4 bases to trimming and J lost 10 bases; unmatched junction nucleotides: 9. CDR3 in amino acids: CASSAGTSGRWQEQFF. The CDR3 nucleotides are TGTGCCAGCAGCGCTGGGACTAGCGGGAGGTGGCAAGAGCAGTTCTTC.

The chain carries TRBV30 and TRBJ1-6; TRBD1 aligns across 7 bases. The V segment lost 3 bases and the J segment 9 bases; nucleotides outside the gene matches: 5. Germline V gene data show CDR1 as GTSNPN and CDR2 as SVGIG (reference sequence). The CDR3 extends over 13 amino acids. The CDR3 coding sequence is TGTGCCTGGAGCAGACAGGGCGGTTCACCCCTCCACTTT. It encodes CAWSRQGGSPLHF. The whole variable domain, remainder taken from reference TRBV30 and TRBJ1-6, is SQTIHQWPATLVQPVGSPLSLECTVEGTSNPNLYWYRQAAGRGLQLLFYSVGIGQISSEVPQNLSASRPQDRQFILSSKKLLLSDSGFYLCAWSRQGGSPLHFGNGTRLTVT.

This chain joins TRBV11-2 and TRBJ2-1; TRBD2 agrees at 14 bases. The germline V gene encodes CDR1 SGHAT and CDR2 FQNNGV. V lost 3 bases, J lost 8 bases, and 12 bases stayed unmatched. CDR3 size: 18 residues. The CDR3 protein is CASSFRPGLAGEEDEQFF. The CDR3 nucleotides read TGTGCCAGCAGCTTCAGACCGGGACTAGCGGGAGAGGAAGATGAGCAGTTCTTC.

This clone occurred once. This chain connects TRBV9 to TRBJ2-2; perhaps TRBD1 as D (5 bases). From germline, CDR1 is SGDLS and CDR2 YYNGEE. The CDR3 has 19 amino acids. V lost 4 bases, J lost 5 bases, and 27 bases lay in between. CDR3 DNA sequence: TGTGCCAGCAGCCCCCGTCGGCAGGGATCTAGTTTGATTACCGGGGAGCTGTTTTTT. It yields the protein CASSPRRQGSSLITGELFF.

The J gene is TRBJ2-5, the V gene TRBV15; D is unresolved. The CDR3 loop spans 13 amino acids. Trimming removed 0 bases from V and 1 base from J, with 3 bases in between. CDR1 is LNHNV and CDR2 is YYDKDF in the germline V gene (reference sequence). The CDR3 nucleotides are TGTGCCACCAGCAGAGACCCCCAAGAGACCCAGTACTTC. It specifies CATSRDPQETQYF.

The chain carries TRBV4-3 and TRBJ2-6; D remains unclear. Germline assignment: CDR1 LGHNA and CDR2 YSLEER. The germline V and J ends were trimmed by 0 bases and 0 bases, with 9 bases remaining between them. The length of the CDR3 is 17 residues. The CDR3 DNA follows: TGCGCCAGCAGCCAAGAACCCATATACTCTGGGGCCAACGTCCTGACTTTC. It encodes CASSQEPIYSGANVLTF.

This chain joins TRBV30 and TRBJ2-3; TRBD1 agrees at 10 bases. The germline V gene has CDR1 GTSNPN and CDR2 SVGIG (reference sequence). The CDR3 sequence is 14 residues long. V shed 6 bases and J 1 base; nucleotides not matched to a gene: 4. CDR3 sequence (DNA): TGTGCCTGCTGGGACAGGGGAGGCACAGATACGCAGTATTTT. Translated, it gives CACWDRGGTDTQYF.

The sample holds one count of this clone. CDR3: CAGARGGSTDTQYF. The DNA for the CDR3 is TGTGCCGGGGCACGGGGGGGAAGCACAGATACGCAGTATTTT. This rearrangement joins TRBV6-1 to TRBJ2-3, with 8 nucleotides matching TRBD2. From germline, CDR1 is MNHNS and CDR2 SASEGT. The CDR3 is 14 amino acids. Unmatched junction bases numbered 7, after V lost 11 bases and J lost 0 bases.

The chain is built from TRBV19 and TRBJ1-1, with D tentatively TRBD1 (5 bases). Germline V gene sequence: CDR1 LNHDA, CDR2 SQIVND (reference sequence). This CDR3 has 14 amino acids. Trimming took 8 bases from V and 1 from J, leaving 14 bases between them. The CDR3 DNA sequence: TGTGCCAGTGGACGTCGGGGGGGGAACACTGAAGCTTTCTTT. Its protein product is CASGRRGGNTEAFF.

This chain connects TRBV6-4 to TRBJ2-3; D call uncertain. CDR1 is MRHNA and CDR2 is SNTAGT in the germline V gene. CDR3 length: 12 residues. V lost 2 bases to trimming and J lost 3 bases, with 3 bases between them. The CDR3 reads CASSDRTDTQYF. The DNA for the CDR3 is TGTGCCAGCAGTGACAGAACAGATACGCAGTATTTT.

The chain joins TRBV5-1 to TRBJ1-5; 9 positions match TRBD1. Germline lookup yields CDR1 SGHRS and CDR2 YFSETQ. This CDR3 has 15 residues. The V gene end was trimmed by 4 bases and the J gene end by 1 base; junction bases not matched to a gene: 3. The CDR3 here is CASSPGTGSNQPQHF. Here the CDR3 DNA reads TGCGCCAGCAGCCCCGGGACAGGGAGCAATCAGCCCCAGCATTTT.

The rearrangement uses TRBV5-6 and TRBJ2-3, with no clear D. The CDR3 consists of 13 residues. Germline V lookup: CDR1 SGHDT, CDR2 YYEEEE. Trimming left V 3 bases short and J 1 base short, with 6 bases between. As DNA, the CDR3 is TGTGCCAGCAGCTACTGGGGCACAGATACGCAGTATTTT. It codes for CASSYWGTDTQYF.

The chain couples TRBV5-1 to TRBJ2-5, with 9 positions matching TRBD1. Germline V lookup: CDR1 SGHRS, CDR2 YFSETQ. With 0 bases clipped from V and 2 bases from J, the junction kept 2 bases outside the gene matches. This CDR3 spans 15 amino acids. The CDR3 reads CASSLGDRVQETQYF. CDR3 nucleotides: TGCGCCAGCAGCTTGGGGGACAGGGTACAAGAGACCCAGTACTTC.

This sequence joins TRBV15 and TRBJ2-3; D is unresolved. Germline-derived CDR1 and CDR2 are LNHNV and YYDKDF (reference sequence). Trimming cost V 1 base and J 2 bases, with 13 bases left between them. The CDR3 consists of 16 residues. The CDR3 nucleotides read TGTGCCACCAGCAGAGCTTCGGCAGGACCCACAGATACGCAGTATTTT. It translates to CATSRASAGPTDTQYF.

V and J are TRBV6-6 and TRBJ1-6; maybe TRBD1 (5 bases). The CDR3 has 15 amino acids. Trimming removed 5 bases at V and 11 bases at J, with 19 bases between. Germline V gene data show CDR1 as MNHNY and CDR2 as SVGAGI (reference sequence). The CDR3 DNA sequence: TGTGCCAGCAGTCCCGGAGGGACCGGCGCTCCACCCCTCCACTTT. Amino acid sequence: CASSPGGTGAPPLHF.

The V and J genes are TRBV28 and TRBJ2-3; the match to TRBD1 covers 7 bases. The CDR3 runs to 16 residues. Germline trimming cut 5 bases from V and 0 bases from J; bases unmatched to any gene: 8. The germline gives CDR1 MDHEN, CDR2 SYDVKM. The CDR3 DNA is TGTGCCAGCAGTCCTGGGACAGTGTATAGCACAGATACGCAGTATTTT. Translated, it gives CASSPGTVYSTDTQYF.

CDR3 protein: CASSLSNYGYTF. CDR3 nucleotide sequence: TGTGCCAGCAGCTTAAGTAACTATGGCTACACCTTC. The chain has TRBV5-8 and TRBJ1-2, with unresolved D. V dropped 2 bases and J dropped 1 base, with 3 bases sitting between them. The germline gives CDR1 SGHTS, CDR2 YDEGEE. The CDR3 spans 12 residues.

The chain joins TRBV28 to TRBJ1-6; 12 bases match TRBD1. This CDR3 region has 17 residues. In germline, CDR1 is MDHEN, CDR2 SYDVKM. Trimming at V came to 6 bases and at J to 10 bases, leaving 13 bases not matched to a gene. DNA of the CDR3: TGTGCCAGCAGCTCCCTCGTACCGGGACAGGGGGCGTCACCCCTCCACTTT. Protein sequence: CASSSLVPGQGASPLHF.

The V gene is TRBV7-9, the J gene TRBJ1-4; D gene ambiguous. The V end lost 0 bases, the J end lost 7 bases, and 6 bases lay between the germline ends. The CDR3 has 13 amino acids. CDR1 and CDR2 (germline): SEHNR, FQNEAQ (reference sequence). This CDR3 is CASSLARSEKLFF. CDR3 DNA: TGTGCCAGCAGCTTAGCGCGGAGTGAAAAACTGTTTTTT.

The chain links TRBV20-1 to TRBJ1-2; D ambiguous. This CDR3 has 11 residues. Deletions cut 8 bases from V and 4 bases from J, with 11 bases between. Germline V gives CDR1 DFQATT, CDR2 SNEGSKA (reference sequence). CDR3 region: CSTDTTYGYTF. CDR3 DNA sequence: TGCAGTACCGACACAACCTATGGCTACACCTTC.

The genes are TRBV4-3 and TRBJ2-1; tentatively, D is TRBD2 (5 bases). The CDR3 is 15 amino acids. The ends were cut back, 1 base at V and 6 bases at J, with 13 bases in the middle. Germline values: CDR1 LGHNA, CDR2 YSLEER. The CDR3 DNA sequence: TGCGCCAGCAGCCAAGTAGATCGGGAAATCAATGAGCAGTTCTTC. Translated: CASSQVDREINEQFF.

V is TRBV5-6 and J is TRBJ2-3; D remains unclear. The CDR3 has 11 residues. CDR1 is SGHDT, CDR2 YYEEEE, per germline. V gave up 2 bases and J gave up 2 bases, with 0 bases separating them. CDR3 protein: CASSFTDTQYF. In DNA form, the CDR3 reads TGTGCCAGCAGCTTCACAGATACGCAGTATTTT.

This clone came up once. This rearrangement joins TRBV2 to TRBJ2-1; 13 bases align to TRBD2. CDR1 and CDR2 (germline): SNHLY, FYNNEI. CDR3 length: 17 amino acids. Germline trimming cut 5 bases from V and 9 bases from J; bases unmatched to any gene: 13. The CDR3 bases are TGTGCCAGCAGTCATAAACGGACTAGCGGGAGCAACGGTGAGCAGTTCTTC. Its translation: CASSHKRTSGSNGEQFF.

The chain has TRBV10-3 and TRBJ2-1; D is undetermined. CDR3 length: 13 residues. CDR1 is ENHRY and CDR2 is SYGVKD in the germline V gene. Trimming took off 6 bases at V and 5 bases at J, with 11 bases between the two ends. This chain's CDR3 is CAISELENNEQFF. DNA of the CDR3: TGTGCCATCAGCGAACTTGAAAACAATGAGCAGTTCTTC.

The rearrangement joins TRBV7-3 to TRBJ1-1, with 8 bases aligning to TRBD1. V shed 6 bases and J 6 bases; nucleotides not matched to a gene: 12. This CDR3 is built from 15 residues. Looked up from germline, CDR1 is SGHTA and CDR2 is FQGTGA. As DNA, the CDR3 is TGTGCCAGCAGATTAGATGGAGGACAGGGTTCTGAAGCTTTCTTT. Encoded protein: CASRLDGGQGSEAFF. Full variable domain (missing parts from reference TRBV7-3 and TRBJ1-1): GAGVSQTPSNKVTEKGKYVELRCDPISGHTALYWYRQSLGQGPEFLIYFQGTGAADDSGLPNDRFFAVRPEGSVSTLKIQRTERGDSAVYLCASRLDGGQGSEAFFGQGTRLTVV.

The rearrangement joins TRBV27 to TRBJ1-5; 8 positions match TRBD1. V was pared by 5 bases and J by 3 bases, with 6 bases of the junction left unmatched. The CDR3 has 15 amino acids. CDR1 and CDR2 (germline): MNHEY, SMNVEV (reference sequence). The CDR3 sequence: CASSPMTGDNQPQHF. The CDR3 DNA is TGTGCCAGCAGTCCCATGACAGGGGACAATCAGCCCCAGCATTTT.

The CDR3 loop is CASSTAGGYYGYTF. The CDR3 nucleotides are TGTGCCAGCAGCACCGCTGGGGGGTACTATGGCTACACCTTC. This sequence joins TRBV4-2 and TRBJ1-2; weak D call: TRBD1 (5 bases). This CDR3 comprises 14 residues. V was shortened by 5 bases and J by 3 bases, with 13 bases between the two germline ends. Germline-derived CDR1 and CDR2 are LGHNA and YNFKEQ.